This T cell receptor beta chain appears in the sequencing data of a study of T cell responses to AZD1222 COVID-19 vaccine. Here immunoSEQ multiplex PCR was the method, and the copy in TCRdb shows in-frame clones only, minus some. The sample lists around 160,000 clones, more than 75% occurring once. The CDR3 covers 13 residues. Germline CDR1 reads MNHEY; CDR2 reads SVGAGI. The V gene lost 6 bases and the J gene lost 9 bases, with 15 bases spanning the gap. A note on this clone: Its antigen is unknown.

Findings of the study overall: Clonal diversity may have been underestimated, and the donors were mostly white British, with more females than males.

The sequence was collected from an adult in good health. The rearrangement joins TRBV6-5 to TRBJ2-4; tentative D call: TRBD2 (6 bases). The input for sequencing was peripheral blood, taken on day 0 of AZD1222 vaccination. The DNA of the CDR3 is TGTGCCAGCAGGGGACTGGGGGTGGGCATTCAGTACTTC. This gives the protein CASRGLGVGIQYF.